This T cell receptor (beta chain) was documented in a study of lymphopenia after photon versus proton radiotherapy. A note on this clone: What it binds is unknown.

General study points: In patients who died, overall survival fell as post-nadir TCR diversity dropped more.

Per the germline V gene, CDR1 is SGHVS and CDR2 is FNYEAQ. Trimming took off 1 base at V and 5 bases at J, with 18 bases between the two ends. The CDR3 sequence is 17 residues long. The data were produced by immunoSEQ multiplex PCR, yet TCRdb's version contains in-frame clones alone and is incomplete. The sample lists approximately 150,000 clones, 80% to 90% seen once, with around 4.5% in the top ten. The chain joins TRBV7-6 to TRBJ2-1, with no clear D. This clonotype was obtained from a man aged 45-65 years with gastric cancer. The sequences come from peripheral blood, collected from a patient treated with photon-based radiotherapy. CDR3 DNA: TGTGCCAGCAGCTTAGGAGCCCTCCGTGGGCCCCACAATGAGCAGTTCTTC. Translating it yields CASSLGALRGPHNEQFF. Drawing the rest from reference TRBV7-6 and TRBJ2-1, the complete variable domain is GAGVSQSPRYKVTKRGQDVALRCDPISGHVSLYWYRQALGQGPEFLTYFNYEAQQDKSGLPNDRFSAERPEGSISTLTIQRTEQRDSAMYRCASSLGALRGPHNEQFFGPGTRLTVL.